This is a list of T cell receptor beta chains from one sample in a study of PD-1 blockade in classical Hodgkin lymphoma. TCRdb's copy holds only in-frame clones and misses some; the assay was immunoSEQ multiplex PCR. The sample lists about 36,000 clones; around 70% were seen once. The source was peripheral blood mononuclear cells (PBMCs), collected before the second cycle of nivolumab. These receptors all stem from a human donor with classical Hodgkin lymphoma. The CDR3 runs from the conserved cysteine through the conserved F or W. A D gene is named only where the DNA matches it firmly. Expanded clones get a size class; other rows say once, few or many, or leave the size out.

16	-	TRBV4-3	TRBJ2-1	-	CASSQDGGGAYNEQFF	TGCGCCAGCAGCCAAGATGGAGGGGGGGCCTACAATGAGCAGTTCTTC
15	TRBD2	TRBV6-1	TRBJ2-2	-	CASSESGRLTGELFF	TGTGCCAGCAGTGAAAGCGGGAGATTAACCGGGGAGCTGTTTTTT
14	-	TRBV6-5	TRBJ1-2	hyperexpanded	CASSDTAGNYGYTF	TGTGCCAGCAGTGACACAGCAGGGAACTATGGCTACACCTTC
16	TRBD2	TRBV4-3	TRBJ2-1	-	CASSQGVQGGHNEQFF	TGCGCCAGCAGCCAAGGGGTGCAGGGAGGGCACAATGAGCAGTTCTTC
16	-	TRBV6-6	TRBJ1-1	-	CASSVPLARKYTEAFF	TGTGCCAGCAGTGTTCCCTTGGCGAGAAAATACACTGAAGCTTTCTTT
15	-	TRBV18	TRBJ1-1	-	CASSPRQAMNTEAFF	TGTGCCAGCTCACCCAGACAGGCCATGAACACTGAAGCTTTCTTT
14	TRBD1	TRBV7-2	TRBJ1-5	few	CASSPYRGDQPQHF	TGTGCCAGCAGCCCCTACAGGGGGGATCAGCCCCAGCATTTT
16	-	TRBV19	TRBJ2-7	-	CASSHPTGWSSYEQYF	TGTGCCAGTAGCCATCCCACAGGGTGGTCCTCCTACGAGCAGTACTTC
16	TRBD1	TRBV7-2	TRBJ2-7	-	CASSYIPGQGSYEQYF	TGTGCCAGCAGCTATATCCCGGGACAGGGGTCCTACGAGCAGTACTTC
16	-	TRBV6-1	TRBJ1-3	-	CASSEARLYRGNTIYF	TGTGCCAGCAGTGAAGCAAGACTATATAGGGGAAACACCATATATTTT
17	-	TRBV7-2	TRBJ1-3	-	CASSPALGRAGGNTIYF	TGTGCCAGCAGTCCGGCGCTGGGCAGGGCTGGGGGAAACACCATATATTTT
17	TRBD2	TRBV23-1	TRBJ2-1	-	CASSQSPSQRGYNEQFF	TGCGCCAGCAGTCAATCACCTTCCCAGCGGGGGTACAATGAGCAGTTCTTC
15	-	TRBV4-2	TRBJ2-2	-	CASSPGSGNTGELFF	TGTGCCAGCAGCCCAGGTAGTGGAAACACCGGGGAGCTGTTTTTT
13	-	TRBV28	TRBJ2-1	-	CASRASSYNEQFF	TGTGCCAGCCGGGCGAGCTCCTACAATGAGCAGTTCTTC
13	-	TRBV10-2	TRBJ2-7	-	CASGDINNYEQYF	TGCGCCAGCGGGGACATAAACAACTACGAGCAGTACTTC
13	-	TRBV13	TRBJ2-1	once	CASSSAGYNEQFF	TGTGCCAGCAGCTCCGCAGGGTACAATGAGCAGTTCTTC
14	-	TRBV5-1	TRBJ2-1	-	CASSYKLRDPEQFF	TGCGCCAGCAGCTACAAGCTCCGGGACCCTGAGCAGTTCTTC
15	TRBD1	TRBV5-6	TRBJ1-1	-	CASNDRGRMNTEAFF	TGTGCCAGCAACGACAGGGGTCGGATGAACACTGAAGCTTTCTTT
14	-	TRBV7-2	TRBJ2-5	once	CASSLAGRGGTQYF	TGTGCCAGCAGCTTAGCGGGCAGGGGGGGGACCCAGTACTTC
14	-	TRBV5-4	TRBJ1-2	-	CASSLYAANYGYTF	TGTGCCAGCAGCTTGTATGCAGCAAACTATGGCTACACCTTC
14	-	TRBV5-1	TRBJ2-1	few	CASSRDPRGDEQFF	TGCGCCAGCAGTCGGGACCCGAGGGGCGATGAGCAGTTCTTC
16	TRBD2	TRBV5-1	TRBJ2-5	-	CASSLAVAGGRETQYF	TGCGCCAGCAGCTTGGCAGTAGCGGGAGGGCGAGAGACCCAGTACTTC
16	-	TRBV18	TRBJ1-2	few	CASSSTRGGINYGYTF	TGTGCCAGCTCATCCACTCGAGGGGGGATTAACTATGGCTACACCTTC
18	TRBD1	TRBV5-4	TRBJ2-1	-	CASSPKDRVISSYNEQFF	TGTGCCAGCAGCCCTAAGGACAGGGTGATTAGCTCCTACAATGAGCAGTTCTTC
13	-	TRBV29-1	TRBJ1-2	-	CSVEEGTGYGYTF	TGCAGCGTTGAAGAAGGGACTGGCTATGGCTACACCTTC
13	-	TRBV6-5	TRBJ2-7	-	CASSYSSSYEQYF	TGTGCCAGCAGTTACTCGAGTAGCTACGAGCAGTACTTC
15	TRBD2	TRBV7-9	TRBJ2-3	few	CASSLIGLAGYRQYF	TGTGCCAGCAGCTTAATCGGCCTAGCGGGATATCGTCAGTATTTT
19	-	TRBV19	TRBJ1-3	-	CASSPPMGRRSVAGNTIYF	TGTGCCAGTAGCCCCCCGATGGGACGCAGATCCGTTGCTGGAAACACCATATATTTT
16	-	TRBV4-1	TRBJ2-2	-	CASSQRVQGPTGELFF	TGCGCCAGCAGCCAAAGAGTGCAGGGTCCAACCGGGGAGCTGTTTTTT
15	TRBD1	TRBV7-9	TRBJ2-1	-	CASSLGIQGKDEQFF	TGTGCCAGCAGCTTAGGAATACAGGGGAAGGATGAGCAGTTCTTC
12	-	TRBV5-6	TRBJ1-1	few	CASSLTGSPSRF	TGTGCCAGCAGCTTGACCGGTTCCCCGTCTAGATTT
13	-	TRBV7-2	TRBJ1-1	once	CASSLARQGEAFF	TGTGCCAGCAGCTTAGCGAGGCAGGGTGAAGCTTTCTTT
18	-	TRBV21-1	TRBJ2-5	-	CASSSQGLALRYQETQYF	TGTGCCAGCAGCTCCCAGGGACTAGCGTTAAGATATCAAGAGACCCAGTACTTC
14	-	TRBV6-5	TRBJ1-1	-	CASSYSWRNTEAFF	TGTGCCAGCAGTTACTCGTGGCGGAACACTGAAGCTTTCTTT
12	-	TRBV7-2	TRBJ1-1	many	CASSLVGPEAFF	TGTGCCAGCAGCTTAGTCGGACCAGAAGCTTTCTTT
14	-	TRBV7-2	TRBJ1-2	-	CASSLWGRGSGYTF	TGTGCCAGCAGCTTATGGGGGAGGGGTAGCGGCTACACCTTC
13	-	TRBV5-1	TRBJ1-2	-	CASSLGNARGYTF	TGCGCCAGCAGCTTGGGGAATGCCCGTGGCTACACCTTC
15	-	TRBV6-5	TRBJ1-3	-	CASSVQAHSGNTIYF	TGTGCCAGCAGTGTACAGGCCCACTCTGGAAACACCATATATTTT
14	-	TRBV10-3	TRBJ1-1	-	CAITPTATATEAFF	TGTGCCATCACCCCGACAGCAACGGCCACTGAAGCTTTCTTT
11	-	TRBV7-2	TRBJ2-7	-	CASGVIGEQYF	TGTGCCAGCGGCGTAATAGGCGAGCAGTACTTC
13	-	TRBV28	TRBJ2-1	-	CASRETPYNEQFF	TGTGCCAGCAGGGAGACCCCATACAATGAGCAGTTCTTC
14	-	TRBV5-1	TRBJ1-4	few	CASSLGQGNEKLFF	TGCGCCAGCAGCTTGGGGCAGGGTAATGAAAAACTGTTTTTT
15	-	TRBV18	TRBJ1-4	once	CASSPALRANEKLFF	TGTGCCAGCTCACCAGCCCTAAGGGCTAATGAAAAACTGTTTTTT
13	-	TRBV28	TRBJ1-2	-	CASQGGINYGYTF	TGTGCCTCCCAAGGAGGGATTAACTATGGCTACACCTTC
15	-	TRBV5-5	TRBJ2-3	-	CASSLGQGIADTQYF	TGTGCCAGCAGCTTGGGGCAGGGGATAGCAGATACGCAGTATTTT
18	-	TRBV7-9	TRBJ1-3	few	CASSLKSGLSNSGNTIYF	TGTGCCAGCAGCTTAAAGTCGGGCCTATCCAACTCTGGAAACACCATATATTTT